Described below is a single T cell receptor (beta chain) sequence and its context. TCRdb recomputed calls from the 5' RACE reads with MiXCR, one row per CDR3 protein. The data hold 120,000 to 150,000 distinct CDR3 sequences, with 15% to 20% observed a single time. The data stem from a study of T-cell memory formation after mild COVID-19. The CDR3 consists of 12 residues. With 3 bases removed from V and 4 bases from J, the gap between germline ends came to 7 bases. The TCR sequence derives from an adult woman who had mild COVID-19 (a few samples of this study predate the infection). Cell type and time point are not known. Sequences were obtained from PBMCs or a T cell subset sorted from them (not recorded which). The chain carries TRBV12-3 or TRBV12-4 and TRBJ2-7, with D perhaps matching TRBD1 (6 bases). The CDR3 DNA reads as TGTGCCAGCAGTTTCAGGGGTTACGAGCAGTACTTC. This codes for CASSFRGYEQYF.